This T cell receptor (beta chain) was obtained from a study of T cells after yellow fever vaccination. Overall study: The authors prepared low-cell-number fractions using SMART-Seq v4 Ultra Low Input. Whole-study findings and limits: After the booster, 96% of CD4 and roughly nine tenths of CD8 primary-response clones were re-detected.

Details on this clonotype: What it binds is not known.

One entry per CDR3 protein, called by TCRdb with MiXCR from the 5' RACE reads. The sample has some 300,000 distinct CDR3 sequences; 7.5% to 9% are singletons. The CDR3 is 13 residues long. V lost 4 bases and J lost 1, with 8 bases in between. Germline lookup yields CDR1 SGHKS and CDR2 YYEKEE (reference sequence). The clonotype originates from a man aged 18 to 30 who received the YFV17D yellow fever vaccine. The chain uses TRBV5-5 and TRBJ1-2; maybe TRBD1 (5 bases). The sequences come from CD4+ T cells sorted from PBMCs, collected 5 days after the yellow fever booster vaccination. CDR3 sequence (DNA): TGTGCCAGCAGCCCGACAGTTAACTATGGCTACACCTTC. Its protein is CASSPTVNYGYTF.